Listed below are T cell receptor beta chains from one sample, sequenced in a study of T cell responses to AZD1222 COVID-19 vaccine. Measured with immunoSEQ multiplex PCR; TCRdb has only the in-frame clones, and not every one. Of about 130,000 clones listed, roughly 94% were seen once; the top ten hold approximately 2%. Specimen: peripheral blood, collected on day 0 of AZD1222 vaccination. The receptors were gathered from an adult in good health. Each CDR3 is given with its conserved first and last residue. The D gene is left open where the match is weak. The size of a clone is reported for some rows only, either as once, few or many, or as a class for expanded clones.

CASSERGLDTEAFF,TGTGCCAGCAGTGAACGCGGTCTCGACACTGAAGCTTTCTTT,.,TRBV6-1,TRBJ1-1,few,14
CASSKDREVSYEQYF,TGCGCCAGCAGCAAGGACAGGGAAGTATCCTACGAGCAGTACTTC,TRBD1,TRBV5-1,TRBJ2-7,.,15
CASSPGTGIGGYTF,TGCGCCAGCAGCCCAGGGACAGGGATCGGGGGCTACACCTTC,TRBD1,TRBV5-1,TRBJ1-2,.,14
CASSEGLAAYEQFF,TGTGCCAGCAGCGAGGGATTAGCGGCATATGAGCAGTTCTTC,.,TRBV9,TRBJ2-1,.,14
CASSLSAGGTDTQYF,TGTGCCAGCAGCTTGTCGGCGGGGGGGACAGATACGCAGTATTTT,TRBD2,TRBV7-6,TRBJ2-3,.,15
CASKEGTGGEKLFF,TGTGCCAGCAAAGAAGGGACAGGGGGTGAAAAACTGTTTTTT,TRBD1,TRBV2,TRBJ1-4,.,14
CASSRQLDPKGELFF,TGTGCCAGCTCTCGACAGCTAGATCCTAAGGGGGAGCTGTTTTTT,.,TRBV18,TRBJ2-2,.,15
CASSQAGGSYNEQFF,TGTGCCAGCAGCCAAGCGGGGGGCTCCTACAATGAGCAGTTCTTC,TRBD2,TRBV4-2,TRBJ2-1,.,15
CASSSDLTYEQYF,TGTGCCAGCAGCTCCGACCTAACCTACGAGCAGTACTTC,.,TRBV7-9,TRBJ2-7,.,13
CASSLGQGLIYEQYF,TGCGCCAGCAGCTTGGGGCAGGGTTTGATCTACGAGCAGTACTTC,.,TRBV5-1,TRBJ2-7,.,15
CASSQGPSGGTDTQYF,TGCGCCAGCAGCCAAGGTCCTAGCGGGGGCACAGATACGCAGTATTTT,TRBD2,TRBV4-3,TRBJ2-3,.,16
CASSLDREVNSNQPQHF,TGTGCCAGCAGCTTAGACAGGGAGGTAAATAGCAATCAGCCCCAGCATTTT,.,TRBV7-2,TRBJ1-5,.,17
CASSQGAPRDIGEKLFF,TGTGCCAGCAGCCAAGGAGCCCCACGGGACATTGGAGAAAAACTGTTTTTT,.,TRBV4-2,TRBJ1-4,few,17
CASSLRGAGYGYTF,TGTGCCAGCAGCCTCCGCGGGGCTGGCTATGGCTACACCTTC,.,TRBV7-2,TRBJ1-2,.,14
CASSSSGIFGQPQHF,TGTGCCAGCAGCTCGAGTGGGATCTTTGGTCAGCCCCAGCATTTT,.,TRBV7-2,TRBJ1-5,.,15
CASSQGRGYTYNEQFF,TGCGCCAGCAGCCAAGGTAGGGGATACACCTACAATGAGCAGTTCTTC,.,TRBV4-1,TRBJ2-1,once,16